The 25 T cell receptor beta chains given below trace back to one sample, sequenced in a study of cytomegalovirus exposure and HLA in healthy donors. Amplification used 60 Vbeta primers and 13 Jbeta primers. TCRdb keeps only in-frame clones here, not all; method: immunoSEQ multiplex PCR. The top ten hold approximately 1.6% of the sample, which has more than 100,000 clones, 60% to 85% seen once. Material: PBMCs. These receptors all come from a woman aged 18-29 years in good health and CMV-seronegative.

The chain has TRBV29-1 and TRBJ2-5; the D is unclear. The DNA end favors TRBJ2-7, so the J call may be wrong. Germline CDR1 is SQVTM and CDR2 is ANQGSEA. The CDR3 consists of 12 residues. The CDR3 DNA is TGCAGCGTTGAAGAGTCGGACTACGAGCAGTACTTC. Amino acids: CSVEESDYEQYF.

The gene calls are TRBV19 and TRBJ2-7; D is unresolved. The V gene lost 5 bases and the J gene lost 2 bases, with 10 bases spanning the gap. The germline CDR1 and CDR2 sequences are LNHDA and SQIVND (reference sequence). The CDR3 is 13 amino acids. The CDR3 here is CASSLDSTYEQYF. The CDR3 DNA sequence: TGTGCCAGTAGTCTCGACTCGACCTACGAGCAGTACTTC.

The genes are TRBV2 and TRBJ2-4; D uncertain. Germline loops: CDR1 SNHLY, CDR2 FYNNEI. The CDR3 is made up of 11 amino acids. V was shortened by 7 bases and J by 10 bases, with 11 bases between the two germline ends. CDR3 in DNA: TGTGCCAGCAAGAACTCCGGGATTCAGTACTTC. Its translation: CASKNSGIQYF.

CDR3 region: CASSLGQGRFLGYTF. CDR3 nucleotides: TGTGCCAGCTCCCTCGGACAGGGTCGGTTCTTAGGCTACACCTTC. This chain links TRBV18 with TRBJ1-2, with TRBD1 identical over 8 bases. CDR1 and CDR2 from the germline V gene are KGHSH and LQKENI. J was trimmed by 8 bases and V by 6 bases; bases with no gene match: 14. This CDR3 comprises 15 residues. The complete variable domain, with remaining parts taken from reference TRBV18 and TRBJ1-2, reads NAGVMQNPRHLVRRRGQEARLRCSPMKGHSHVYWYRQLPEEGLKFMVYLQKENIIDESGMPKERFSAEFPKEGPSILRIQQVVRGDSAAYFCASSLGQGRFLGYTFGSGTRLTVV.

The chain employs TRBV10-3 and TRBJ1-5, with 8 bases identical to TRBD1. Germline V CDR1 and CDR2: ENHRY, SYGVKD. V shed 6 bases, J shed 5 bases, and the junction held 3 bases outside the gene matches. The CDR3 is 13 amino acids. CDR3 in amino acids: CAIRGTGDQPQHF. The DNA for the CDR3 is TGTGCCATCAGGGGGACAGGAGATCAGCCCCAGCATTTT.

The chain combines TRBV6-6 with TRBJ1-1; 9 nucleotides align to TRBD1. V dropped 4 bases and J dropped 1; count of bases not matched to a gene: 4. This CDR3 is built from 15 residues. Germline loops: CDR1 MNHNY, CDR2 SVGAGI (reference sequence). The CDR3 region has the DNA TGTGCCAGCAGTTCCGGGACAGGGTGGAACACTGAAGCTTTCTTT. Protein: CASSSGTGWNTEAFF.

The genes are TRBV7-6 and TRBJ2-7, with 11 bases fitting TRBD2. Germline assignment: CDR1 SGHVS and CDR2 FNYEAQ. V lost 1 base and J lost 1; bases outside the gene matches: 3. The CDR3 consists of 16 residues. The CDR3 nucleotides read TGTGCCAGCAGCTTAGGAAGGACTAGCGGGTCCTACGAGCAGTACTTC. Translating it yields CASSLGRTSGSYEQYF.

Written as DNA, the CDR3 is TGTGCCTGGAGCAACAGGGCGGATCAGCCCCAGCATTTT. It translates to CAWSNRADQPQHF. This rearrangement joins TRBV30 to TRBJ1-5; TRBD1 might be the D (6 bases). Germline V lookup: CDR1 GTSNPN, CDR2 SVGIG (reference sequence). The CDR3 runs 13 residues. V was clipped by 3 bases and J by 5 bases, with 11 bases between them.

The chain links TRBV2 to TRBJ2-2, with 9 bases that match TRBD1. V lost 5 bases to trimming and J lost 8 bases; unmatched junction nucleotides: 9. The CDR3 loop spans 15 amino acids. Germline-derived CDR1 and CDR2 are SNHLY and FYNNEI. In DNA, the CDR3 is TGTGCCAGCAGTACGACAGGGGGTGATGCTGGGGAGCTGTTTTTT. Translated: CASSTTGGDAGELFF.

The rearrangement uses TRBV29-1 and TRBJ1-2, with 9 bases aligning to TRBD1. The CDR3 runs 13 residues. J lost 4 bases, V lost 6 bases, and 6 bases had no gene match. Germline loops: CDR1 SQVTM, CDR2 ANQGSEA. This CDR3 is CSVTGGAVYGYTF. The DNA of the CDR3 is TGCAGCGTAACAGGGGGCGCAGTCTATGGCTACACCTTC.

V usage is TRBV18 and J usage is TRBJ1-1, with D possibly TRBD1 on 5 matching bases. CDR3 size: 16 residues. The ends were cut back, 6 bases at V and 5 bases at J, with 22 bases in the middle. Looked up from germline, CDR1 is KGHSH and CDR2 is LQKENI. The CDR3 here is CASSLGTYTEGTEAFF. For the CDR3, the DNA is TGTGCCAGCTCCCTCGGGACTTATACGGAGGGGACTGAAGCTTTCTTT.

Concerning this clone: Mismatch with germline at one junction end may stem from a read error. The rearrangement joins TRBV7-9 to TRBJ2-3; D remains ambiguous. Germline values: CDR1 SEHNR, CDR2 FQNEAQ (reference sequence). This CDR3 comprises 12 residues. CDR3 nucleotide sequence: TGTTCCAGCAGCTTATCCCTGGATACGCAGTATTTT. Amino acid sequence: CSSSLSLDTQYF.

The J gene is TRBJ2-1, the V gene TRBV13; 8 bases are shared with TRBD2. Germline V lookup: CDR1 PRHDT, CDR2 FYEKMQ (reference sequence). V dropped 5 bases and J dropped 0; count of bases not matched to a gene: 3. The CDR3 covers 15 residues. The CDR3 is CASSVGTSSYNEQFF. The CDR3 bases are TGTGCCAGCAGCGTCGGGACTAGCTCCTACAATGAGCAGTTCTTC.

A few counts support this clone. The V call is TRBV30, the J call TRBJ2-7; D remains ambiguous. CDR1 and CDR2 (germline): GTSNPN, SVGIG (reference sequence). V dropped 5 bases and J dropped 6 bases, with 14 bases sitting between them. The CDR3 is 12 residues long. The CDR3 protein is CAWAEAFTEQYF. DNA of the CDR3: TGTGCCTGGGCAGAGGCATTCACCGAGCAGTACTTC.

The CDR3 protein is CASRNDRAGTEAFF. CDR3 nucleotide sequence: TGTGCCAGCAGAAATGACAGGGCGGGGACTGAAGCTTTCTTT. The chain recombines TRBV6-5 with TRBJ1-1; TRBD1 matches at 7 bases. Germline V gene data show CDR1 as MNHEY and CDR2 as SVGAGI. With 6 bases clipped from V and 5 bases from J, the junction kept 9 bases outside the gene matches. The CDR3 consists of 14 residues.

The V gene is TRBV30, the J gene TRBJ1-2, with 7 bases matching TRBD1. Looked up from germline, CDR1 is GTSNPN and CDR2 is SVGIG (reference sequence). This CDR3 spans 14 amino acids. V shed 2 bases, J shed 6 bases, and the junction held 9 bases outside the gene matches. The CDR3 loop reads CAWSRLTGTDGYTF. The CDR3 nucleotides read TGTGCCTGGAGTAGACTCACCGGGACAGATGGCTACACCTTC.

J is TRBJ1-1 and V is TRBV6-1; 7 nucleotides agree with TRBD1. After removal of 6 bases from V and 5 bases from J, the junction contained 9 bases not matched to a gene. Germline-derived CDR1 and CDR2 are MNHNS and SASEGT. CDR3 length: 14 amino acids. The CDR3 reads CASRYQGGGTEAFF. CDR3 DNA: TGTGCCAGCAGATACCAGGGGGGAGGAACTGAAGCTTTCTTT.

The rearrangement links TRBV19 to TRBJ1-2, with 8 nucleotides matching TRBD1. Germline V gene sequence: CDR1 LNHDA, CDR2 SQIVND (reference sequence). Trimming cost V 4 bases and J 10 bases; bases outside gene matches: 8. This CDR3 contains 13 residues. CDR3: CASSTSRDRPYTF. CDR3 nucleotides: TGTGCCAGTAGTACCTCCCGGGACAGGCCCTACACCTTC.

The rearrangement joins TRBV29-1 to TRBJ2-7; TRBD2 is a possible D gene (6 bases). The CDR3 consists of 14 residues. CDR1 is SQVTM and CDR2 is ANQGSEA in the germline V gene. Between the trimmed V and J ends, which lost 3 bases and 6 bases, there was a span of 18 bases. This chain's CDR3 is CSVEWDSPVSEQYF. The CDR3, as DNA: TGCAGCGTTGAGTGGGACTCGCCGGTTTCCGAGCAGTACTTC.

V is TRBV5-1 and J is TRBJ1-2, with D tentatively TRBD1 (5 bases). The germline V and J ends were trimmed by 4 bases and 8 bases, with 18 bases remaining between them. CDR1 and CDR2 (germline): SGHRS, YFSETQ. CDR3 length: 14 amino acids. The CDR3 DNA reads as TGCGCCAGCAGCCACGCAGGGAGGGATATAGGCTACACCTTC. Its translation: CASSHAGRDIGYTF.

The chain recombines TRBV7-7 with TRBJ2-7; D is possibly TRBD2 (5 bases). The V end was cut by 1 base, the J end by 2 bases, with 9 bases between. CDR1 is SSHAT and CDR2 is FNYEAQ in the germline V gene (reference sequence). The CDR3 has 14 residues. The chain's CDR3 is CASSLGPGTYEQYF. The CDR3 DNA reads as TGTGCCAGCAGCTTAGGTCCGGGGACCTACGAGCAGTACTTC.

This clone has only a few counts. In nucleotides, the CDR3 is TGTGCCAGCAGCCCGGGGGGGAGCACAGATACGCAGTATTTT. Translated: CASSPGGSTDTQYF. The chain recombines TRBV5-4 with TRBJ2-3, with 8 bases matching TRBD2. The CDR3 is 14 amino acids. The ends lost 4 bases at V and 0 bases at J; junction bases unmatched: 1. Looked up from germline, CDR1 is SGHNT and CDR2 is YYREEE (reference sequence).

The chain combines TRBV4-1 with TRBJ1-3; D call uncertain. Germline CDR1 and CDR2: MGHRA and YSYEKL. With 4 bases removed from V and 1 base from J, the gap between germline ends came to 14 bases. The CDR3 is 16 amino acids. For the CDR3, the DNA is TGCGCCAGCAGCCGACGGGGATTAATGTCTGGAAACACCATATATTTT. Its translation is CASSRRGLMSGNTIYF.

The chain employs TRBV19 and TRBJ1-2, with D possibly TRBD1 on 6 matching bases. V was pared by 4 bases and J by 8 bases, with 11 bases between. CDR3 length equals 12 residues. From germline, CDR1 is LNHDA and CDR2 SQIVND (reference sequence). CDR3 nucleotide sequence: TGTGCCAGTAGTAGGGACACGGAGGGCTACACCTTC. The encoded protein is CASSRDTEGYTF.

Only a few counts were recorded for this clone. The genes are TRBV7-9 and TRBJ2-5; perhaps TRBD2 as D (6 bases). V shed 5 bases and J shed 5 bases, with 15 bases lying between them. This CDR3 spans 14 amino acids. Per germline, CDR1 SEHNR and CDR2 FQNEAQ (reference sequence). The CDR3, as DNA: TGTGCCAGCAGCCTAAACCTCGGAGGGGAGACCCAGTACTTC. Translating it yields CASSLNLGGETQYF.